One sample yielded the 22 T cell receptor beta chains listed below, sequenced in a study of post-analysis software for immune sequencing data. These receptors' targets are unknown. Prepared TCR beta cDNA libraries contained unique molecular identifiers. TCRdb re-called the PCR reads with MiXCR, one entry per CDR3 protein. The sample contains more than 500,000 distinct CDR3 sequences, 34% of which appear only once. Whole-study findings and limits: TRBV5-6, TRBV5-1 and TRBV20-1 belonged to a set of roughly five TRBV segments that were more frequent in patients than controls.

The source material was blood. These receptors came from a girl under 18 with multiple sclerosis.

The J gene is TRBJ2-7, the V gene TRBV20-1; TRBD2 matches 7 bases. Germline CDR1 DFQATT, CDR2 SNEGSKA (reference sequence). This CDR3 contains 13 residues. With V trimmed by 6 bases and J by 7 bases, 12 bases remained unmatched. CDR3 sequence reads: CSAAKAGVGEQYF. The CDR3 bases are TGCAGTGCCGCAAAGGCGGGGGTCGGGGAGCAGTACTTC.

This clonotype was counted between two and nine times. The chain links TRBV7-9 to TRBJ2-3; unclear D gene. The CDR3 extends over 13 amino acids. Germline V gene lookup returns CDR1 SEHNR and CDR2 FQNEAQ (reference sequence). Trimming shortened V by 8 bases and J by 2 bases, and 11 bases separated the two germline ends. The CDR3, as DNA: TGTGCCAGCCGCGGCCCCCCCACAGATACGCAGTATTTT. Amino acid sequence: CASRGPPTDTQYF.

The gene calls are TRBV25-1 and TRBJ1-6, with a possible D match to TRBD1 (5 bases). Between the trimmed V and J ends, which lost 2 bases and 3 bases, there was a span of 8 bases. Germline-derived CDR1 and CDR2 are MGHDK and SYGVNS. This CDR3 comprises 15 residues. CDR3 residues: CASSEAGLYNSPLHF. The CDR3 bases are TGTGCCAGCAGTGAAGCGGGGCTCTATAATTCACCCCTCCACTTT.

The J gene is TRBJ2-5, the V gene TRBV5-1; 14 bases are a match to TRBD2. Trimming at V came to 0 bases and at J to 8 bases, leaving 3 bases not matched to a gene. CDR3 length: 15 residues. The germline CDR1 and CDR2 sequences are SGHRS and YFSETQ. CDR3: CASSLVTSGGDTQYF. CDR3 nucleotides: TGCGCCAGCAGCTTGGTGACTAGCGGGGGGGACACCCAGTACTTC.

The chain is built from TRBV5-1 and TRBJ2-7, with D perhaps TRBD1 (6 bases). The assigned J gene may be wrong: the sequence end matches TRBJ2-5 better. The germline gives CDR1 SGHRS, CDR2 YFSETQ. CDR3 length: 16 residues. CDR3 in amino acids: CASSLGPQGVLETQYF. The CDR3 DNA follows: TGCGCCAGCAGCTTGGGTCCACAGGGAGTCTTGGAGACCCAGTACTTC.

The V call is TRBV29-1, the J call TRBJ2-5; weak D call: TRBD2 (5 bases). V lost 4 bases, J lost 5 bases, and 11 bases lay in between. This CDR3 spans 12 amino acids. Germline CDR1 is SQVTM and CDR2 is ANQGSEA. The DNA of the CDR3 is TGCAGCGTTGTCGAGGGAAGTGAGACCCAGTACTTC. Translated: CSVVEGSETQYF.

Comment on this clonotype: Relative to the germline gene, one junction end is altered; a read error may explain this. The chain recombines TRBV7-2 with TRBJ2-1, with a weak D call TRBD2 (5 bases). Germline V gene sequence: CDR1 SGHTA, CDR2 FQGNSA. CDR3 length: 19 amino acids. In DNA, the CDR3 is TGTGCCAGCAGCTTATGGATCGGGCTGGTGACGGGGTCCTACAATGGGCAGTTCTTC. Encoded protein: CASSLWIGLVTGSYNGQFF.

The chain links TRBV10-3 to TRBJ2-1; 10 bases align to TRBD2. Germline CDR1 is ENHRY and CDR2 is SYGVKD. After removal of 3 bases from V and 6 bases from J, the junction contained 14 bases not matched to a gene. This CDR3 is built from 18 residues. The CDR3 DNA reads as TGTGCCATCAGTGACCTAGCGGGGGACGTCCAGAAGGGCAATGAGCAGTTCTTC. It encodes CAISDLAGDVQKGNEQFF.

This chain joins TRBV24-1 and TRBJ2-3; D is unclear. The CDR3 has 13 residues. The germline V gene has CDR1 KGHDR and CDR2 SFDVKD. V was cut by 9 bases and J by 1 base, with 10 bases left in between. CDR3 nucleotides: TGTGCCACCTCCATGAGGCGCACAGATACGCAGTATTTT. This codes for CATSMRRTDTQYF.

The rearrangement uses TRBV4-1 and TRBJ1-1, with 7 bases identical to TRBD1. The J segment lost 2 bases and the V segment lost 5 bases, leaving 8 bases of the junction unmatched. The length of the CDR3 is 15 residues. CDR1 is MGHRA, CDR2 YSYEKL, per germline. The CDR3: CASSYRQGINTEAFF. As DNA, the CDR3 is TGCGCCAGCAGCTACCGACAGGGCATAAACACTGAAGCTTTCTTT.

A note on this clonotype: A much larger clone differs by one base, so this may be a read error. V usage is TRBV29-1 and J usage is TRBJ2-1; 7 bases are shared with TRBD1. This CDR3 has 14 residues. V dropped 4 bases and J dropped 3; count of bases not matched to a gene: 6. Germline V gene data show CDR1 as SQVTM and CDR2 as ANQGSEA. The CDR3 loop is CSVGAGTVYNEQFF. CDR3 DNA: TGCAGCGTTGGGGCCGGGACAGTCTACAATGAGCAGTTCTTC.

Worth noting for this clonotype: With a much larger clone just one base away, this may be a read error. This sequence joins TRBV12-3 or TRBV12-4 and TRBJ2-7; 12 bases align to TRBD2. CDR3 length: 15 amino acids. After removal of 4 bases from V and 7 bases from J, the junction contained 8 bases not matched to a gene. The CDR3 sequence: CASSSSGGAYNEQYF. CDR3 in DNA: TGTGCCAGCAGTTCTAGCGGGGGGGCCTACAATGAGCAGTACTTC.

This clonotype was seen a handful of times. The V gene is TRBV5-5, the J gene TRBJ2-3; 13 nucleotides line up with TRBD2. The germline gives CDR1 SGHKS, CDR2 YYEKEE (reference sequence). J lost 5 bases, V lost 4 bases, and 7 bases had no gene match. CDR3 length equals 16 residues. The CDR3 sequence is CASSGGLAGRGDTQYF. The CDR3, as DNA: TGTGCCAGCAGCGGGGGACTAGCGGGGAGAGGAGATACGCAGTATTTT.

In this sample, this clonotype turned up a few times. The V gene is TRBV28, the J gene TRBJ2-1; unclear D gene. V gave up 2 bases and J gave up 6 bases, with 14 bases separating them. The germline gives CDR1 MDHEN, CDR2 SYDVKM. This CDR3 region has 15 residues. CDR3 bases: TGTGCCAGCAGTTTAGAGGTTTGGCGCCTCAATGAGCAGTTCTTC. This sequence encodes CASSLEVWRLNEQFF.

This clonotype was seen more than once but under ten times. The chain links TRBV7-9 to TRBJ1-2, with 10 bases fitting TRBD1. This CDR3 region has 14 residues. The V gene's germline CDR1 is SEHNR and CDR2 FQNEAQ (reference sequence). V was pared by 4 bases and J by 4 bases, with 3 bases of the junction left unmatched. The CDR3 sequence is CASSSGTGVYGYTF. CDR3 nucleotide sequence: TGTGCCAGCAGCTCAGGGACAGGGGTCTATGGCTACACCTTC.

This chain links TRBV3-1 with TRBJ2-3; D remains unclear. V lost 0 bases, J lost 3 bases, and 7 bases lay in between. The CDR3 runs 14 residues. Germline CDR1 LGHDT, CDR2 YNNKEL (reference sequence). The chain's CDR3 is CASSQDKGTDTQYF. CDR3 bases: TGTGCCAGCAGCCAAGATAAAGGGACAGATACGCAGTATTTT.

The gene calls are TRBV3-1 and TRBJ1-6; possible D gene TRBD1, 5 bases. Germline assignment: CDR1 LGHDT and CDR2 YNNKEL (reference sequence). V was shortened by 0 bases and J by 8 bases, with 11 bases between the two germline ends. The CDR3 extends over 15 amino acids. CDR3 nucleotide sequence: TGTGCCAGCAGCCAAGATGCAGGGCGCGATTCACCCCTCCACTTT. Translated, it gives CASSQDAGRDSPLHF.

The rearrangement links TRBV7-9 to TRBJ1-6; possibly TRBD1 for D (6 bases). Germline-derived CDR1 and CDR2 are SEHNR and FQNEAQ (reference sequence). CDR3 length: 15 residues. The V end lost 6 bases, the J end lost 4 bases, and 13 bases lay between the germline ends. CDR3 region: CASSTAGAYNSPLHF. In DNA form, the CDR3 reads TGTGCCAGCAGTACCGCGGGGGCGTATAATTCACCCCTCCACTTT.

This clonotype was detected a few times. The J gene is TRBJ2-7, the V gene TRBV5-1; 10 bases are shared with TRBD1. The CDR3 is made up of 15 amino acids. V trimming: 4 bases; J trimming: 3 bases; junction bases outside the gene matches: 7. Germline V gives CDR1 SGHRS, CDR2 YFSETQ. CDR3 nucleotides: TGCGCCAGCAGCCCGGGGACAGGGGTTTACTACGAGCAGTACTTC. This sequence encodes CASSPGTGVYYEQYF.

V usage is TRBV20-1 and J usage is TRBJ2-5; tentatively, D is TRBD1 or TRBD2 (6 bases each). V lost 1 base and J 5 bases, leaving 11 bases between the germline ends. Germline CDR1 reads DFQATT; CDR2 reads SNEGSKA (reference sequence). The CDR3 spans 13 residues. The CDR3 sequence: CSARGGARETQYF. In DNA, the CDR3 is TGCAGTGCTAGAGGGGGGGCGCGGGAGACCCAGTACTTC.

V and J are TRBV20-1 and TRBJ1-1; a possible D gene is TRBD1 (6 bases). The germline gives CDR1 DFQATT, CDR2 SNEGSKA (reference sequence). V dropped 2 bases and J dropped 1 base, with 11 bases sitting between them. The CDR3 runs 14 residues. CDR3 sequence: CSARSDSPNTEAFF. In nucleotides, the CDR3 is TGCAGTGCTAGATCGGACAGCCCGAACACTGAAGCTTTCTTT.

This clonotype was detected only a few times. The rearrangement links TRBV15 to TRBJ2-5; D may match TRBD1 or TRBD2 (6 bases each). This CDR3 comprises 16 residues. Trimming shortened V by 0 bases and J by 2 bases, and 13 bases separated the two germline ends. Germline CDR1 LNHNV, CDR2 YYDKDF (reference sequence). The CDR3 here is CATSRDSTGTQETQYF. DNA for the CDR3: TGTGCCACCAGCAGAGATAGTACAGGGACTCAAGAGACCCAGTACTTC.